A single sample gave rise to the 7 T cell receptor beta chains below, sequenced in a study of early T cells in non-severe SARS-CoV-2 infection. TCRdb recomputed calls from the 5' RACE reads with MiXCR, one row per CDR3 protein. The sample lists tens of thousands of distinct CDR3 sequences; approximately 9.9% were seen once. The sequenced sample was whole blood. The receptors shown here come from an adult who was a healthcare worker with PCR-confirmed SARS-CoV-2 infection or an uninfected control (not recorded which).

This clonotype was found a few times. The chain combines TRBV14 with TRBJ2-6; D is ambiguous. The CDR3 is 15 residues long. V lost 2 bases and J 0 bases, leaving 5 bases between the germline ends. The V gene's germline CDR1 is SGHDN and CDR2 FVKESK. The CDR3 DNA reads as TGTGCCAGCAGCCAACCCATCTCTGGGGCCAACGTCCTGACTTTC. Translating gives CASSQPISGANVLTF.

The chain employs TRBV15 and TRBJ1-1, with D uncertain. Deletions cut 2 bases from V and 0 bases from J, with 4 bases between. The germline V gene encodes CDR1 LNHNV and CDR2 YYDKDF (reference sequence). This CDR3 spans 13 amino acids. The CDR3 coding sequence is TGTGCCACCAGCAGAAATATGAACACTGAAGCTTTCTTT. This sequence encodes CATSRNMNTEAFF. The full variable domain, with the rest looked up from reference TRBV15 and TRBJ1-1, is DAMVIQNPRYQVTQFGKPVTLSCSQTLNHNVMYWYQQKSSQAPKLLFHYYDKDFNNEADTPDNFQSRRPNTSFCFLDIRSPGLGDTAMYLCATSRNMNTEAFFGQGTRLTVV.

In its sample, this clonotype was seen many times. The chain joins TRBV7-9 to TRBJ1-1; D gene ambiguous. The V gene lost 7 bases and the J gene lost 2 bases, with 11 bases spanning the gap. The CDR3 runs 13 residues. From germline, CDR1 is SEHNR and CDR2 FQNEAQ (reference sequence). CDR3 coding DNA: TGTGCCAGCACATTCTCTTTCAACACTGAAGCTTTCTTT. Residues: CASTFSFNTEAFF.

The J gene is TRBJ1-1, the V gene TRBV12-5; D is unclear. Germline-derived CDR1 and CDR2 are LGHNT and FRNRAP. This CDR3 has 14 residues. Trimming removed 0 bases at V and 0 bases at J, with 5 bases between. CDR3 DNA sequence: TGTGCTAGTGGTTTGGTACCAATGAACACTGAAGCTTTCTTT. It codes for CASGLVPMNTEAFF.

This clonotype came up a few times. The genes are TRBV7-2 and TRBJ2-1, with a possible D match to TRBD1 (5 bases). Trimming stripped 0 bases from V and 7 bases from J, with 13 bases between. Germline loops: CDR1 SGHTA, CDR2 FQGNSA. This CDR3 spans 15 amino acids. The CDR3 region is CASSLAVGVVNEQFF. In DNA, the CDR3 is TGTGCCAGCAGCTTAGCCGTAGGGGTGGTGAATGAGCAGTTCTTC.

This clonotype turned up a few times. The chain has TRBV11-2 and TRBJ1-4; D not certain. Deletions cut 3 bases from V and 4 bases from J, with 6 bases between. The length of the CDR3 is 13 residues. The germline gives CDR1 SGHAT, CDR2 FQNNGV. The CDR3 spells CASSFLHNEKLFF. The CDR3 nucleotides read TGTGCCAGCAGCTTTCTCCATAATGAAAAACTGTTTTTT.

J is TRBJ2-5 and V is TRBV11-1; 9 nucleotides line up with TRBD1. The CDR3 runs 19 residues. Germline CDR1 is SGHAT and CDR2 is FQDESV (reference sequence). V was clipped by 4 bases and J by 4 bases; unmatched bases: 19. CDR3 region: CASSSTNKRTGVPRETQYF. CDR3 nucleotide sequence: TGTGCCAGCAGCTCAACCAATAAGAGGACAGGGGTTCCTAGAGAGACCCAGTACTTC.